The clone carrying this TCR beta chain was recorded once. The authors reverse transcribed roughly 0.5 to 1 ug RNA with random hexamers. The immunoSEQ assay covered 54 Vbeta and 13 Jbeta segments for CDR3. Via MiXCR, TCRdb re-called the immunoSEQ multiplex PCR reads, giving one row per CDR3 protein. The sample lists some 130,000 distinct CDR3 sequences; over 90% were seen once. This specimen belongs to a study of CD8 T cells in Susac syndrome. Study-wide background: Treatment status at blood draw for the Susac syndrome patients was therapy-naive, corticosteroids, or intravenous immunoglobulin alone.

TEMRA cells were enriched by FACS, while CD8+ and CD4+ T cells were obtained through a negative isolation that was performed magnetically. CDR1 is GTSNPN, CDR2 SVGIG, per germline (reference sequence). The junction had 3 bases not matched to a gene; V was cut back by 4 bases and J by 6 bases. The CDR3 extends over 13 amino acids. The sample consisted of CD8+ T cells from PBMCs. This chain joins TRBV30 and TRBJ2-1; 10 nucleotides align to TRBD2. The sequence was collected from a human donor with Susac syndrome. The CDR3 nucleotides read TGTGCCTGGACTAGCGGGAGTGGCAATGAGCAGTTCTTC. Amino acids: CAWTSGSGNEQFF.